The following is a TCR beta chain sequence with its context. This receptor's antigen is unknown. Within one base of it there is no much larger clone, and no base qualities were kept. Collaborating institutions collected whole blood in K2EDTA tubes following their own protocols. For TCRbeta analysis, collaborators shipped samples as frozen whole blood, isolated PBMCs, or DNA extracted from either of those sample types. The germline ends are 14 bases apart after V is trimmed by 0 bases and J by 1 base. Inclusive of the bounding cysteine and phenylalanine, the CDR3 is 16 residues long. The CDR3 DNA has 48 bases and is translated from base 1. The germline V gene (reference sequence) specifies SGHNT as CDR1 and YYREEE as CDR2. TCRbeta CDR3 regions were amplified from genomic DNA by means of the immunoSEQ Assay, a bias-controlled multiplex PCR. From the authors' description of their analysis: The number of nucleated cells in each sample was estimated from the amplification of reference gene primers within the assay. To quantify the absolute abundance of each unique TCRbeta CDR3 rearrangement, sequence reads were collapsed and filtered. For each sample, productive Simpson clonality was calculated by taking the square root of Simpson's diversity index across productive rearrangements. As stored in TCRdb, this immuneACCESS dataset retains in-frame rearrangements with V and J assigned. A fraction of the clones does not appear; measured against another copy, unresolved V genes explain less than half of the discrepancy, and the remainder lacks a known reason. The DNA gave D and trimming, while V, J and clone size come from that table. The sample table contains roughly 100,000 clones; only one count was recorded for around 80% of them. The ten largest clones represent more than 6.5% of the sample.

The data originate from a study of blood T cell repertoires in COVID-19 (TCRdb year 2020). Regarding the study in general: Samples covering the acute and convalescent phases of COVID-19 were provided by collaborators in the United States, Italy and Spain. The repertoires were released in a freely available public database meant as a resource for research on the immune response to SARS-CoV-2. Where HLA class I and class II types were available, the types were taken from metadata supplied by the sample provider, not from assay-based typing. A de-identified subject ID, COVID-19 status, age in years and sex were almost always included in the sample metadata. The material from the prospective study consisted of cDNA or gDNA derived from T cells, B-cell-depleted T cells, or PBMCs. Samples were obtained from the ongoing ImmuneRACE study (first 160 participants) and from 1,254 subjects provided by 6 global collaborators. Deeply sampled blood TCRbeta repertoires from subjects exposed to, actively infected with, or recovered from COVID-19 were included in the dataset.

Points the paper makes about the study in general: Clinical and demographic metadata were provided uncurated, with the amount varying by source and participant.

The rearrangement combines TRBV5-4 with TRBJ2-7, with a weak D call of TRBD2 (5 bases match). The clonotype comes from a man between 65 and 80 years old with acute or convalescent COVID-19. The sequencing sample was made of peripheral blood. Read as DNA, the sequence is TGTGCCAGCAGCTTGGGATCTATGGGCGGGTCCTACGAGCAGTACTTC. It is translated as CASSLGSMGGSYEQYF.